This T cell receptor beta chain came from a study of T cells after somatic rescue of genetic block. CDR3 length: 12 residues. Unmatched junction bases numbered 4, after V lost 3 bases and J lost 9 bases. Germline assignment: CDR1 GTSNPN and CDR2 SVGIG (reference sequence). Clones were sequenced by immunoSEQ multiplex PCR, and TCRdb holds only the in-frame ones, with some missing. The sample includes under 15,000 clones, approximately 79% of them seen just once. The sample consisted of peripheral blood mononuclear cells (PBMCs). The source of this sequence is a boy between 10 and 17 years old. The chain uses TRBV30 and TRBJ2-1, with 8 positions matching TRBD1. CDR3: CAWRTGVSEQFF. As DNA, the CDR3 is TGTGCCTGGAGGACAGGGGTTTCTGAGCAGTTCTTC.